This TCR beta chain was recorded in a study of patients and donors after allogeneic stem cell transplantation. One entry per CDR3 protein results from TCRdb running MiXCR on the RT-PCR reads. The data contain around 170,000 distinct CDR3 sequences, approximately 22% of them singletons. The sample holds a few counts of this clonotype. The CDR3 is 14 amino acids. Germline CDR1 SGHRS, CDR2 YFSETQ. V was shortened by 0 bases and J by 0 bases, with 6 bases between the two germline ends. The chain employs TRBV5-1 and TRBJ1-1; D is undetermined. This TCR came from a human donor who was either an allogeneic HSCT recipient or a stem cell or donor lymphocyte infusion donor (not recorded which). It is not recorded whose cells these are; they may come from a transplant donor. Sequencing was performed on blood, either unsorted or a sorted T cell fraction (not recorded which). The CDR3 bases are TGCGCCAGCAGCTTGGTCAGTGTGAACACTGAAGCTTTCTTT. It yields the protein CASSLVSVNTEAFF.